This is a list of T cell receptor beta chains from one sample in a study of T cell responses to AZD1222 COVID-19 vaccine. Here immunoSEQ multiplex PCR was the method, and the copy in TCRdb shows in-frame clones only, minus some. This table holds approximately 160,000 clones, 91% found once. The sequenced sample was peripheral blood, obtained on day 0 of AZD1222 vaccination. These receptors were obtained from an adult in good health. Each CDR3 is given with its conserved first and last residue. Fields, in order: clone size, V gene, J gene, D gene, CDR3 protein, CDR3 DNA. D genes are given only for firm matches. Clone size is given for some rows only: seen once, a few or many times, or a class if the clone is expanded.

>.|TRBV30|TRBJ1-5|.
CAWSVNPKGQPQHF
TGTGCCTGGAGTGTAAACCCCAAGGGGCAGCCCCAGCATTTT
>.|TRBV6-4|TRBJ2-5|.
CASTSRDFLRTRYQETQYF
TGTGCCAGCACTAGCCGGGACTTCCTGAGGACCCGGTACCAAGAGACCCAGTACTTC
>.|TRBV9|TRBJ1-6|.
CASSLDIGRNSPLHF
TGTGCCAGCAGCTTAGACATCGGGCGTAATTCACCCCTCCACTTT
>.|TRBV6-2/TRBV6-3|TRBJ2-7|.
CASSYRKYEQYF
TGTGCCAGCAGTTATAGGAAATACGAGCAGTACTTC
>.|TRBV6-5|TRBJ1-5|.
CASSRGEGLFQPQHF
TGTGCCAGCAGTAGGGGGGAAGGGTTGTTTCAGCCCCAGCATTTT
>.|TRBV18|TRBJ1-1|TRBD1
CASSQGAGSNTEAFF
TGTGCCAGCTCACAGGGGGCTGGGTCGAACACTGAAGCTTTCTTT
>.|TRBV5-8|TRBJ2-5|TRBD2
CASSLGLAGVETQYF
TGTGCCAGCAGCTTGGGACTAGCGGGAGTGGAGACCCAGTACTTC
>.|TRBV27|TRBJ2-7|TRBD2
CASSISGRAVSYEQYF
TGTGCCAGCAGTATAAGCGGGAGGGCCGTTTCGTACGAGCAGTACTTC
>.|TRBV7-9|TRBJ2-1|TRBD2
CASSPTSGRPEQFF
TGTGCCAGCAGCCCGACTAGCGGGAGGCCTGAGCAGTTCTTC
>.|TRBV7-9|TRBJ2-3|.
CASSLGGLSSTDTQYF
TGTGCCAGCAGCCTAGGAGGGCTTTCTAGCACAGATACGCAGTATTTT
>.|TRBV2|TRBJ2-5|.
CASSERGGSGETQYF
TGTGCCAGCAGTGAAAGGGGGGGGAGTGGAGAGACCCAGTACTTC
>.|TRBV9|TRBJ2-3|.
CASTIDGGDFNTDTQYF
TGTGCCAGCACCATAGATGGAGGGGACTTTAACACAGATACGCAGTATTTT
>.|TRBV6-5|TRBJ2-1|TRBD2
CASSPGLAGHNEQFF
TGTGCCAGCAGTCCGGGACTAGCGGGCCATAATGAGCAGTTCTTC
>.|TRBV3-1/TRBV3-2|TRBJ1-2|.
CASSHDNSVYGYTF
TGTGCCAGCAGCCACGATAACAGTGTCTATGGCTACACCTTC
>.|TRBV28|TRBJ1-2|.
CASTLTQSDGYTF
TGTGCCAGCACTCTTACCCAAAGCGATGGCTACACCTTC
>.|TRBV5-4|TRBJ1-2|TRBD1
CASSWNWGQGVGGYTF
TGTGCCAGCAGTTGGAACTGGGGACAGGGGGTGGGTGGCTACACCTTC
>once|TRBV30|TRBJ2-1|TRBD2
CAWNLLAGGLNEQFF
TGTGCCTGGAATCTCCTCGCGGGAGGGCTCAATGAGCAGTTCTTC
>.|TRBV7-2|TRBJ1-2|TRBD1
CASSPRLGQGANYGYTF
TGTGCCAGCAGCCCCAGACTTGGACAGGGGGCTAACTATGGCTACACCTTC
>.|TRBV5-1|TRBJ2-3|TRBD1
CASSPVRGLSTDTQYF
TGCGCCAGCAGCCCAGTGAGGGGGCTGAGCACAGATACGCAGTATTTT
>.|TRBV7-9|TRBJ1-1|.
CASSRYLSGAFF
TGTGCCAGCAGCCGATATTTATCTGGGGCTTTCTTT
>.|TRBV6-5|TRBJ2-1|.
CASSSGGPYNEQFF
TGTGCCAGCAGTTCCGGAGGGCCGTACAATGAGCAGTTCTTC
>.|TRBV28|TRBJ1-1|.
CASSLYRSMNTEAFF
TGTGCCAGCAGTTTATACAGGAGCATGAACACTGAAGCTTTCTTT
>.|TRBV23-1|TRBJ2-7|.
CARPSAIEQYF
TGCGCCAGGCCCTCAGCCATCGAGCAGTACTTC
>.|TRBV5-1|TRBJ2-5|TRBD1
CASSLGQGGETQYF
TGCGCCAGCAGCCTTGGACAGGGTGGGGAGACCCAGTACTTC
>.|TRBV5-6|TRBJ2-3|.
CASSAGYFAQDTQYF
TGTGCCAGCAGCGCGGGATATTTCGCCCAAGATACGCAGTATTTT
>.|TRBV10-1|TRBJ2-7|TRBD2
CASSESVGSGSSYEQYF
TGCGCCAGCAGTGAGTCGGTGGGTAGCGGGAGCTCCTACGAGCAGTACTTC
>.|TRBV11-2|TRBJ2-1|.
CASSLDPRNEQFF
TGTGCCAGCAGCTTAGATCCGCGAAATGAGCAGTTCTTC
>.|TRBV29-1|TRBJ2-1|.
CSAIAGDPSYNEQFF
TGCAGCGCCATCGCCGGGGACCCCTCCTACAATGAGCAGTTCTTC
>.|TRBV18|TRBJ1-1|.
CASNKLNTEAFF
TGTGCCAGTAATAAGTTGAACACTGAAGCTTTCTTT
>.|TRBV7-2|TRBJ2-3|.
CASSLEGGQGDTQYF
TGTGCCAGCAGCTTAGAAGGGGGGCAGGGAGATACGCAGTATTTT
>.|TRBV4-1|TRBJ2-7|.
CASSQDEDREQYF
TGCGCCAGCAGCCAAGATGAAGATCGGGAGCAGTACTTC
>.|TRBV19|TRBJ2-2|.
CASISGLTGELFF
TGTGCCAGTATATCCGGGCTAACCGGGGAGCTGTTTTTT
>.|TRBV18|TRBJ2-7|TRBD1
CASSPQEGTGAYEQYF
TGTGCCAGCTCACCGCAGGAGGGGACAGGTGCTTACGAGCAGTACTTC
>.|TRBV6-5|TRBJ1-5|.
CASSSTGSVQPQHF
TGTGCCAGCAGTTCGACGGGATCGGTTCAGCCCCAGCATTTT
>.|TRBV6-1|TRBJ1-6|.
CASSFGVGSPLHF
TGTGCCAGCAGCTTTGGAGTCGGATCACCCCTCCACTTT
>.|TRBV28|TRBJ2-1|.
CASSPRGNYNEQFF
TGTGCCAGCAGTCCCCGCGGGAACTACAATGAGCAGTTCTTC
>.|TRBV6-2/TRBV6-3|TRBJ1-2|TRBD1
CASSYDSPGGSYTF
TGTGCCAGCAGTTACGATTCGCCAGGGGGAAGCTACACCTTC
>.|TRBV19|TRBJ2-6|TRBD1
CASSTSQGQTESGANVLTF
TGTGCCAGTAGTACCTCACAGGGACAGACCGAGTCTGGGGCCAACGTCCTGACTTTC
>.|TRBV11-2|TRBJ1-3|TRBD1
CASSSRQGFGNTIYF
TGTGCCAGCAGCTCTCGACAGGGGTTTGGAAACACCATATATTTT
>.|TRBV20-1|TRBJ1-1|.
CSARGGTEAFF
TGCAGTGCTAGAGGCGGGACTGAAGCTTTCTTT
>.|TRBV10-1|TRBJ2-7|TRBD2
CASSELSGRNSYEQYF
TGCGCCAGCAGTGAACTTAGCGGGAGAAACTCCTACGAGCAGTACTTC
>few|TRBV18|TRBJ1-2|.
CASSPGGTNYGYTF
TGTGCCAGCTCCCCGGGGGGGACTAACTATGGCTACACCTTC
>few|TRBV24-1|TRBJ2-3|.
CATSDSEGFSTDTQYF
TGTGCCACCAGTGATTCGGAGGGTTTTAGCACAGATACGCAGTATTTT
>.|TRBV3-1/TRBV3-2|TRBJ2-7|.
CASSQGGVDGLGGEQYF
TGTGCCAGCAGCCAAGGGGGGGTGGATGGGTTAGGTGGCGAGCAGTACTTC
>.|TRBV4-3|TRBJ2-7|TRBD1
CASSQTGQDHYEQYF
TGCGCCAGCAGCCAAACTGGACAGGACCACTACGAGCAGTACTTC
>.|TRBV19|TRBJ2-6|.
CASSIGPTGTVANVLTF
TGTGCCAGTAGTATAGGACCTACAGGGACTGTGGCCAACGTCCTGACTTTC
>.|TRBV5-1|TRBJ1-1|.
CASSWTGLSEAFF
TGCGCCAGCAGCTGGACGGGACTCAGTGAAGCTTTCTTT
>few|TRBV29-1|TRBJ1-1|.
CSVGPLQENTEAFF
TGCAGCGTTGGGCCCCTCCAGGAGAACACTGAAGCTTTCTTT
>.|TRBV18|TRBJ2-7|.
CASSSSYEQYF
TGTGCCAGCTCATCCTCCTACGAGCAGTACTTC
>.|TRBV28|TRBJ2-1|TRBD1
CASSPAYRGPVGDEQFF
TGTGCCAGCAGTCCCGCCTACAGGGGACCCGTCGGGGATGAGCAGTTCTTC
>.|TRBV6-2/TRBV6-3|TRBJ2-7|.
CASSAGSGEQYF
TGTGCCAGCAGTGCCGGTAGCGGCGAGCAGTACTTC
>once|TRBV7-2|TRBJ2-7|.
CASSPPPGHLYEQYF
TGTGCCAGCAGCCCCCCTCCCGGACACTTGTACGAGCAGTACTTC
>.|TRBV11-2|TRBJ2-7|.
CASSRIRSSYEQYF
TGTGCCAGCAGTCGAATTAGGTCCTCCTACGAGCAGTACTTC
>.|TRBV24-1|TRBJ1-1|TRBD1
CATSDTGGRPFF
TGTGCCACCAGTGACACAGGGGGTAGGCCTTTCTTT